This T cell receptor beta chain was identified in a study of CD8 T cells in Susac syndrome. With random hexamers, about 0.5 to 1 ug RNA was reverse transcribed. TCRdb recomputed calls from the immunoSEQ multiplex PCR reads with MiXCR, one row per CDR3 protein. The sample yields 150,000 to 200,000 distinct CDR3 sequences, 85% to 95% seen once. V lost 0 bases and J lost 4, with 15 bases in between. From germline, CDR1 is DFQATT and CDR2 SNEGSKA (reference sequence). CDR3 length equals 15 residues. The chain recombines TRBV20-1 with TRBJ1-2; tentative D call: TRBD1 (5 bases). The sequencing sample was made of CD8+ T cells from PBMCs. This receptor was taken from a human donor with multiple sclerosis. In nucleotides, the CDR3 is TGCAGTGCTAGAGATGTGGGGGAGCCTTCCTATGGCTACACCTTC. Its protein is CSARDVGEPSYGYTF.